The 10 T cell receptor beta chains in this list originate from one sample, sequenced in a study of blood T cell repertoires in COVID-19. Generated by immunoSEQ multiplex PCR, the TCRdb table keeps only in-frame clones and is missing some. The data show 250,000 to 300,000 clones, around four fifths seen once. The sample comprised peripheral blood. These receptors were obtained from a man aged 55 to 69 with acute or convalescent COVID-19.

On this clone: Other DNA sequences in the same sample also yield this CDR3. The chain combines TRBV7-6 with TRBJ2-2; a weak D match, TRBD1 (5 bases). The CDR3 has 16 residues. The germline V gene has CDR1 SGHVS and CDR2 FNYEAQ. V gave up 0 bases and J gave up 0 bases, with 8 bases separating them. CDR3 residues: CASSLAATANTGELFF. The CDR3 DNA reads as TGTGCCAGCAGCTTAGCCGCGACAGCGAACACCGGGGAGCTGTTTTTT.

The rearrangement uses TRBV6-1 and TRBJ1-5; D perhaps matches TRBD1 (6 bases). V lost 6 bases, J lost 0 bases, and 21 bases lay in between. Germline CDR1 and CDR2: MNHNS and SASEGT. The CDR3 runs to 18 residues. CDR3 amino acids: CASSETIGTKSSNQPQHF. As DNA, the CDR3 is TGTGCCAGCAGCGAAACAATCGGGACAAAATCTAGCAATCAGCCCCAGCATTTT.

The gene calls are TRBV5-4 and TRBJ1-1, with D uncertain. Trimming removed 0 bases at V and 1 base at J, with 16 bases between. The CDR3 is 17 amino acids. Germline assignment: CDR1 SGHNT and CDR2 YYREEE (reference sequence). The CDR3 region is CASSLDLRPSGNTEAFF. The CDR3, as DNA: TGTGCCAGCAGCTTGGACCTCAGACCGAGCGGGAACACTGAAGCTTTCTTT.

The V and J genes are TRBV6-5 and TRBJ2-5, with D unresolved. This CDR3 is 11 amino acids long. Germline loops: CDR1 MNHEY, CDR2 SVGAGI. The V gene lost 8 bases and the J gene lost 7 bases, with 11 bases spanning the gap. The CDR3 reads CASASPGTQYF. CDR3 nucleotides: TGTGCCAGCGCATCTCCGGGGACCCAGTACTTC.

The chain has TRBV27 and TRBJ2-7; D is possibly TRBD1 (6 bases). This CDR3 spans 14 amino acids. Trimming left V 7 bases short and J 1 base short, with 14 bases between. Germline CDR1 is MNHEY and CDR2 is SMNVEV (reference sequence). The CDR3 DNA reads as TGTGCCAGCACATTGAACAGGGATTCCTACGAGCAGTACTTC. Amino acids: CASTLNRDSYEQYF.

J is TRBJ1-2 and V is TRBV5-6; a possible D gene is TRBD1 (5 bases). The CDR3 is 15 residues long. Germline V CDR1 and CDR2: SGHDT, YYEEEE. Deletions cut 4 bases from V and 8 bases from J, with 21 bases between. CDR3 DNA sequence: TGTGCCAGCAGCGCTGGGACTTCTGGATTCTACGGCTACACCTTC. Translating gives CASSAGTSGFYGYTF.

This sequence joins TRBV24-1 and TRBJ1-4, with unresolved D. Germline CDR1 and CDR2: KGHDR and SFDVKD. The V end lost 2 bases, the J end lost 11 bases, and 23 bases lay between the germline ends. The CDR3 contains 17 residues. The CDR3 sequence: CATSDSVGVSGLRKLFF. The CDR3 DNA follows: TGTGCCACCAGTGATTCCGTGGGAGTTTCGGGGTTGAGGAAACTGTTTTTT.

The V gene is TRBV5-1, the J gene TRBJ1-1; D is possibly TRBD1 (6 bases). CDR3 length equals 15 residues. The V end was cut by 2 bases, the J end by 0 bases, with 11 bases between. CDR1 SGHRS and CDR2 YFSETQ come from the germline V gene. CDR3 coding DNA: TGCGCCAGCAGCTTAAGGCAGGGGCTGAACACTGAAGCTTTCTTT. It encodes CASSLRQGLNTEAFF.

The chain recombines TRBV7-3 with TRBJ2-4; 8 bases map to TRBD2. Germline V gene data show CDR1 as SGHTA and CDR2 as FQGTGA. Trimming at V came to 2 bases and at J to 5 bases, leaving 11 bases not matched to a gene. CDR3 length: 17 amino acids. In nucleotides, the CDR3 is TGTGCCAGCAGCTTATCTGGGTCGGGAGGGGCCCAAAACATTCAGTACTTC. The encoded protein is CASSLSGSGGAQNIQYF.

The CDR3 region is CASSIQGLISNYGYTF. Here the CDR3 DNA reads TGTGCCAGTAGTATTCAGGGCCTGATCTCTAACTATGGCTACACCTTC. The genes are TRBV19 and TRBJ1-2; D is possibly TRBD1 (5 bases). From germline, CDR1 is LNHDA and CDR2 SQIVND (reference sequence). The length of the CDR3 is 16 residues. V was clipped by 3 bases and J by 0 bases, with 14 bases between them.